Here is one T cell receptor beta chain with its context. This sample is part of a study of blood T cell repertoires in COVID-19. Clones were sequenced by immunoSEQ multiplex PCR, and TCRdb holds only the in-frame ones, with some missing. The data contain about 40,000 clones, about 86% of them singletons. Per germline, CDR1 MGHRA and CDR2 YSYEKL. The junction had 6 bases not matched to a gene; V was cut back by 3 bases and J by 4 bases. The CDR3 spans 14 residues. The source of this sequence is a woman aged 60-75 years with acute or convalescent COVID-19. The sequencing sample was made of peripheral blood. The gene calls are TRBV4-1 and TRBJ2-7; TRBD2 matches at 7 bases. This chain's CDR3 is CASSHQPGGYEQYF. Written as DNA, the CDR3 is TGCGCCAGCAGCCACCAACCGGGGGGATACGAGCAGTACTTC.